The 30 T cell receptor beta chains below all came from one sample that was sequenced in a study of T cells after yellow fever vaccination. MiXCR, run by TCRdb on the 5' RACE reads, gives a single entry per CDR3 protein. Of under 25,000 distinct CDR3 sequences in the sample, roughly 5.5% are singletons; the top ten hold 20%. Specimen: PBMCs, either bulk or a sorted T-cell subset (CD4+, CD8+, memory, or dextramer-sorted; not recorded which), collected around 45 days after the first yellow fever vaccination. These receptor sequences come from a man younger than 35 who received the YFV17D yellow fever vaccine.

This clonotype was counted at least ten times. V gene TRBV5-1 combines with J gene TRBJ2-5; the match to TRBD1 covers 7 bases. Germline V CDR1 and CDR2: SGHRS, YFSETQ. With 4 bases clipped from V and 5 bases from J, the junction kept 11 bases outside the gene matches. CDR3 size: 15 residues. CDR3 sequence (DNA): TGCGCCAGCAGCCGCAAAAACGACAGGGTGGAGACCCAGTACTTC. Translation: CASSRKNDRVETQYF.

This clonotype was recorded at least ten times. This chain joins TRBV7-2 and TRBJ1-5; D not certain. The CDR3 spans 14 residues. Germline V gene lookup returns CDR1 SGHTA and CDR2 FQGNSA. Trimming stripped 3 bases from V and 1 base from J, with 7 bases between. The CDR3 DNA follows: TGTGCCAGCAGCTTCGGAGTAAGCAATCAGCCCCAGCATTTT. It specifies CASSFGVSNQPQHF.

There are many counts of this clonotype. The genes are TRBV4-1 and TRBJ2-7; D assignment may be TRBD1 or TRBD2 (5 bases each). V was clipped by 4 bases and J by 0 bases, with 16 bases between them. Germline lookup yields CDR1 MGHRA and CDR2 YSYEKL. This CDR3 is 16 amino acids long. The CDR3 nucleotides are TGCGCCAGCAGCCCCCATCCTCGGGACGGCTCCTACGAGCAGTACTTC. This translates into CASSPHPRDGSYEQYF.

This clonotype has ten or more counts. V is TRBV5-1 and J is TRBJ2-2; 10 bases match TRBD1. Trimming cost V 8 bases and J 7 bases; bases outside gene matches: 11. Looked up from germline, CDR1 is SGHRS and CDR2 is YFSETQ. This CDR3 contains 15 residues. The CDR3 here is CASVRQGAQFGELFF. The CDR3 region has the DNA TGCGCCAGTGTGAGACAGGGGGCTCAATTCGGGGAGCTGTTTTTT. Full variable domain (missing parts from reference TRBV5-1 and TRBJ2-2): KAGVTQTPRYLIKTRGQQVTLSCSPISGHRSVSWYQQTPGQGLQFLFEYFSETQRNKGNFPGRFSGRQFSNSRSEMNVSTLELGDSALYLCASVRQGAQFGELFFGEGSRLTVL.

The table lists this clonotype with many counts. The CDR3 DNA reads TGTGCCACCAGTGATCGGACTAGCGGGGGTTATGAGCAGTTCTTC. This sequence encodes CATSDRTSGGYEQFF. This chain uses TRBV24-1 with TRBJ2-1, with 13 bases fitting TRBD2. The trim removed 3 bases at V and 8 bases at J, leaving 3 bases unmatched. This CDR3 has 15 residues. The germline V gene encodes CDR1 KGHDR and CDR2 SFDVKD.

This clonotype was seen repeatedly, ten times or more. The chain joins TRBV5-4 to TRBJ2-1; 7 bases line up with TRBD1. The germline gives CDR1 SGHNT, CDR2 YYREEE (reference sequence). Trimming cost V 0 bases and J 0 bases; bases outside gene matches: 3. The CDR3 is 16 amino acids. CDR3 residues: CASSLGGQSSYNEQFF. The CDR3 DNA follows: TGTGCCAGCAGCTTGGGGGGACAGAGCTCCTACAATGAGCAGTTCTTC.

This clonotype was detected ten times or more. The chain carries TRBV4-2 and TRBJ2-3; D gene ambiguous. V was clipped by 4 bases and J by 4 bases, with 12 bases between them. The CDR3 is 14 amino acids. CDR1 is LGHNA and CDR2 is YNFKEQ in the germline V gene. The CDR3 loop is CASSLRSHADTQYF. CDR3 DNA sequence: TGTGCCAGCAGCCTCCGGTCACACGCAGATACGCAGTATTTT.

In the case of this clonotype: A much larger clone differs by one base, so this may be a read error. The chain uses TRBV20-1 and TRBJ1-1, with D perhaps TRBD1 (6 bases). The CDR3 loop spans 12 amino acids. The germline V gene has CDR1 DFQATT and CDR2 SNEGSKA (reference sequence). CDR3 sequence: CSASEGDTETFF. The CDR3 DNA follows: TGCAGTGCGAGTGAGGGGGACACTGAAACTTTCTTT.

This clonotype was counted ten times or more. V usage is TRBV7-2 and J usage is TRBJ2-2, with TRBD1 matching over 7 bases. CDR3 length: 14 residues. Trimming cost V 4 bases and J 4 bases; bases outside gene matches: 3. CDR1 is SGHTA and CDR2 is FQGNSA in the germline V gene. This chain's CDR3 is CASSSTGLTGELFF. The CDR3, as DNA: TGTGCCAGCAGCTCGACAGGGCTCACCGGGGAGCTGTTTTTT.

In this sample, this clonotype turned up many times. The rearrangement links TRBV6-1 to TRBJ1-2, with a tentative D call TRBD1 (5 bases). Germline CDR1 MNHNS, CDR2 SASEGT. The CDR3 contains 12 residues. V lost 2 bases, J lost 4 bases, and 5 bases lay in between. The CDR3 is CASSERGYGYTF. The CDR3 bases are TGTGCCAGCAGTGAAAGGGGCTATGGCTACACCTTC.

This clonotype showed up many times. The chain carries TRBV4-2 and TRBJ1-1; no reliable D call. V lost 2 bases to trimming and J lost 0 bases, with 7 bases between them. The CDR3 length is 14 residues. The germline CDR1 and CDR2 sequences are LGHNA and YNFKEQ. The CDR3 sequence is CASSQYPMNTEAFF. The CDR3 nucleotides read TGTGCCAGCAGCCAATACCCTATGAACACTGAAGCTTTCTTT.

This clonotype appeared many times. This rearrangement joins TRBV19 to TRBJ2-2; no reliable D call. V lost 8 bases to trimming and J lost 1 base, with 11 bases between them. The CDR3 runs to 14 residues. Germline V gene sequence: CDR1 LNHDA, CDR2 SQIVND (reference sequence). CDR3 protein: CASARSGNTGELFF. Here the CDR3 DNA reads TGTGCCAGTGCGAGGTCCGGGAACACCGGGGAGCTGTTTTTT.

This clonotype occurred many times. The rearrangement links TRBV10-2 to TRBJ2-1; D gene ambiguous. The CDR3 loop spans 14 amino acids. V was clipped by 3 bases and J by 0 bases, with 6 bases between them. Germline V gives CDR1 WSHSY, CDR2 SAAADI. DNA for the CDR3: TGCGCCAGCAGTGATCAGAGCTCCTACAATGAGCAGTTCTTC. It specifies CASSDQSSYNEQFF.

This clonotype was counted ten times or more. The chain combines TRBV20-1 with TRBJ2-1; D perhaps matches TRBD2 (6 bases). CDR1 is DFQATT and CDR2 is SNEGSKA in the germline V gene (reference sequence). V gave up 1 base and J gave up 4 bases, with 17 bases separating them. The length of the CDR3 is 16 residues. In DNA, the CDR3 is TGCAGTGCTAGAGCCGGCAAGGCGGGGATATACAATGAGCAGTTCTTC. This gives the protein CSARAGKAGIYNEQFF.

This clonotype came up many times. This chain uses TRBV12-3 or TRBV12-4 with TRBJ2-7; tentatively, D is TRBD1 or TRBD2 (5 bases each). This CDR3 spans 14 amino acids. Trimming shortened V by 6 bases and J by 0 bases, and 12 bases separated the two germline ends. For the CDR3, the DNA is TGTGCCAGCAGGAACTCCGGGGCCTCCTACGAGCAGTACTTC. This gives the protein CASRNSGASYEQYF.

This clonotype has at least ten counts. This chain connects TRBV27 to TRBJ2-3; the match to TRBD2 covers 7 bases. Trimming at V came to 0 bases and at J to 0 bases, leaving 3 bases not matched to a gene. CDR1 is MNHEY and CDR2 is SMNVEV in the germline V gene (reference sequence). CDR3 length equals 16 residues. CDR3 region: CASSLSSGDSTDTQYF. CDR3 DNA sequence: TGTGCCAGCAGTTTATCGAGCGGGGATAGCACAGATACGCAGTATTTT.

This clonotype was seen many times. Here the CDR3 DNA reads TGTGCCAGCAGTGAGAACGGGGGCAGCTCCTACAATGAGCAGTTCTTC. It is translated as CASSENGGSSYNEQFF. V usage is TRBV9 and J usage is TRBJ2-1, with D possibly called TRBD1 or TRBD2 (6 bases each). V lost 5 bases and J lost 0, with 15 bases in between. Germline values: CDR1 SGDLS, CDR2 YYNGEE. The CDR3 has 16 residues. Looking up the rest from reference TRBV9 and TRBJ2-1 gives the full variable domain: DSGVTQTPKHLITATGQRVTLRCSPRSGDLSVYWYQQSLDQGLQFLIQYYNGEERAKGNILERFSAQQFPDLHSELNLSSLELGDSALYFCASSENGGSSYNEQFFGPGTRLTVL.

This clonotype has a count of ten or more. The genes are TRBV2 and TRBJ1-6, with no clear D. The germline V gene has CDR1 SNHLY and CDR2 FYNNEI. V was shortened by 7 bases and J by 4 bases, with 11 bases between the two germline ends. CDR3 size: 14 residues. The CDR3 sequence is CASTGQLYNSPLHF. In DNA, the CDR3 is TGTGCCAGCACTGGGCAGCTGTATAATTCACCCCTCCACTTT.

This clonotype has ten or more counts. The chain combines TRBV19 with TRBJ2-7; D remains ambiguous. CDR3 length: 15 amino acids. Per the germline V gene, CDR1 is LNHDA and CDR2 is SQIVND (reference sequence). V lost 4 bases and J 6 bases, leaving 19 bases between the germline ends. CDR3 protein: CASSRKAVGLLEQYF. The CDR3 nucleotides read TGTGCCAGTAGTAGAAAGGCGGTCGGGCTCCTCGAGCAGTACTTC.

This clonotype appeared many times. This chain connects TRBV6-5 to TRBJ1-4, with a possible D match to TRBD1 (6 bases). The germline gives CDR1 MNHEY, CDR2 SVGAGI. The CDR3 loop spans 16 amino acids. V lost 6 bases, J lost 7 bases, and 21 bases lay in between. The CDR3, as DNA: TGTGCCAGCAGCCGCGACAGGCCCAGACTCGGTGAAAAACTGTTTTTT. Encoded protein: CASSRDRPRLGEKLFF.

This clonotype was recorded many times. The V gene is TRBV6-2 or TRBV6-3, the J gene TRBJ1-2; 7 bases are shared with TRBD1. V was clipped by 7 bases and J by 3 bases; unmatched bases: 29. The V gene's germline CDR1 is MNHEY and CDR2 SVGEGT. This CDR3 region has 21 residues. The CDR3 spells CASTLLWDSWISGARHYGYTF. The CDR3 DNA reads TGTGCCAGCACCCTTTTATGGGACAGCTGGATATCAGGGGCGCGTCACTATGGCTACACCTTC.

This clonotype showed up many times. V usage is TRBV6-5 and J usage is TRBJ1-3; 8 nucleotides agree with TRBD1. The J segment lost 0 bases and the V segment lost 0 bases, leaving 4 bases of the junction unmatched. Per the germline V gene, CDR1 is MNHEY and CDR2 is SVGAGI. This CDR3 comprises 17 residues. The DNA of the CDR3 is TGTGCCAGCAGTTACTCGTACAGGGGGAGCTCTGGAAACACCATATATTTT. Its translation is CASSYSYRGSSGNTIYF.

This clonotype has ten or more counts. The rearrangement uses TRBV19 and TRBJ1-1; D perhaps matches TRBD1 (5 bases). The CDR3 totals 14 residues. The germline V and J ends were trimmed by 6 bases and 3 bases, with 14 bases remaining between them. Germline lookup yields CDR1 LNHDA and CDR2 SQIVND (reference sequence). As DNA, the CDR3 is TGTGCCAGTAGGAACCCAGGGTTGGACACTGAAGCTTTCTTT. This gives the protein CASRNPGLDTEAFF. Together with reference TRBV19 and TRBJ1-1, the CDR3 gives the full variable domain: DGGITQSPKYLFRKEGQNVTLSCEQNLNHDAMYWYRQDPGQGLRLIYYSQIVNDFQKGDIAEGYSVSREKKESFPLTVTSAQKNPTAFYLCASRNPGLDTEAFFGQGTRLTVV.

For this clonotype: Just one base apart from a much larger clone, this may be a read error. This chain uses TRBV12-3 or TRBV12-4 with TRBJ1-1; D not resolved. V lost 2 bases to trimming and J lost 3 bases, with 7 bases between them. CDR3 length: 13 amino acids. CDR3 protein: CASSLQSDTEAFF. CDR3 DNA: TGTGCCAGCAGTTTACAAAGTGACACTGAAGCTTTCTTT.

This clonotype was counted ten times or more. CDR3 amino acids: CASRPGLTVLGEQFF. The CDR3 DNA sequence: TGTGCCAGCAGACCGGGTTTGACGGTTCTGGGTGAGCAGTTCTTC. This sequence joins TRBV12-3 or TRBV12-4 and TRBJ2-1; the D is unclear. V was shortened by 6 bases and J by 9 bases, with 21 bases between the two germline ends. The CDR3 length is 15 residues.

On this clonotype itself: A clone one base away is much larger, so this may be a read error. This chain links TRBV6-2 or TRBV6-3 with TRBJ2-2; D ambiguous. In germline, CDR1 is MNHEY, CDR2 SVGEGT. V lost 11 bases and J 1 base, leaving 11 bases between the germline ends. The CDR3 covers 13 residues. The CDR3 nucleotides read TGTGCCGGCTCGGGCCTGAACACCGGGGAGCTGTTTTTT. Amino acids: CAGSGLNTGELFF.

This clonotype was recorded many times. The V call is TRBV4-2, the J call TRBJ2-1; weak D call: TRBD2 (6 bases). CDR1 LGHNA and CDR2 YNFKEQ come from the germline V gene. CDR3 length equals 16 residues. Trimming left V 4 bases short and J 7 bases short, with 20 bases between. CDR3 DNA: TGTGCCAGCAGCCCCACCTCTGGGGGGAGGCCGAATGAGCAGTTCTTC. It is translated as CASSPTSGGRPNEQFF.

In this sample, this clonotype turned up many times. The chain recombines TRBV12-3 or TRBV12-4 with TRBJ2-1; 9 bases align to TRBD2. With 6 bases clipped from V and 6 bases from J, the junction kept 9 bases outside the gene matches. This CDR3 has 15 amino acids. The CDR3 spells CASSLWLAGTNEQFF. CDR3 DNA: TGTGCCAGCAGCTTATGGCTAGCGGGGACCAATGAGCAGTTCTTC.

This clonotype showed up many times. This chain joins TRBV3-1 and TRBJ2-1; D tentatively reads TRBD1 or TRBD2 (6 bases each). CDR1 and CDR2 from the germline V gene are LGHDT and YNNKEL (reference sequence). V was trimmed by 3 bases and J by 6 bases, leaving 15 bases between them. The CDR3 loop spans 15 amino acids. The CDR3 is CASSHLMGGPNEQFF. DNA for the CDR3: TGTGCCAGCAGCCACTTGATGGGGGGCCCCAATGAGCAGTTCTTC.

This clonotype was observed a handful of times. The chain employs TRBV15 and TRBJ1-3; no clear D gene. Trimming pared 5 bases from V and 1 base from J, leaving 6 bases between. Germline loops: CDR1 LNHNV, CDR2 YYDKDF (reference sequence). The CDR3 runs 13 residues. This CDR3 is CATSVGSGNTIYF. The CDR3 bases are TGTGCCACCAGCGTCGGGTCTGGAAACACCATATATTTT.